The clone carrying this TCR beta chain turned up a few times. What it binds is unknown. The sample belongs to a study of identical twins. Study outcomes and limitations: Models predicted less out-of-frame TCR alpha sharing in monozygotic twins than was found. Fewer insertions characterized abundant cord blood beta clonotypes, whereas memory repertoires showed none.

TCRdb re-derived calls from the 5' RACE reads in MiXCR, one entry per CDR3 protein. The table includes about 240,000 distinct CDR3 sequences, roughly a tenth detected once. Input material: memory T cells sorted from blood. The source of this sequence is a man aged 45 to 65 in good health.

The CDR3 nucleotides are TGTGCCAGCAGCTTCTTTGCGGTTTCTGGCGCCCCCCAGTTCTTC. Protein: CASSFFAVSGAPQFF. The chain has TRBV11-1 and TRBJ2-1; no reliable D call. Trimming stripped 3 bases from V and 13 bases from J, with 22 bases between. The CDR3 contains 15 residues. Germline V gene data show CDR1 as SGHAT and CDR2 as FQDESV (reference sequence). Supplemented by reference TRBV11-1 and TRBJ2-1, the full variable domain reads EAEVAQSPRYKITEKSQAVAFWCDPISGHATLYWYRQILGQGPELLVQFQDESVVDDSQLPKDRFSAERLKGVDSTLKIQPAELGDSAMYLCASSFFAVSGAPQFFGPGTRLTVL.